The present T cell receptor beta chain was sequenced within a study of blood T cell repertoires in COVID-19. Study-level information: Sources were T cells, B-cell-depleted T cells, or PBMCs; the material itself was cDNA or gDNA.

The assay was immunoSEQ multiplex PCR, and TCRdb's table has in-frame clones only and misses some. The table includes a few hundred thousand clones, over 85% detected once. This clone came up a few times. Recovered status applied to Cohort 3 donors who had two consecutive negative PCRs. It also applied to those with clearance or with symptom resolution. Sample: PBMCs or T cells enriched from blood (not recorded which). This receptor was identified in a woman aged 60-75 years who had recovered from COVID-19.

The DNA of the CDR3 is TGTGCCAGCAGCTTAAGGCGGGAGGGCCGCATGGGGGAGCAGTACTTC. The encoded protein is CASSLRREGRMGEQYF. This chain connects TRBV7-2 to TRBJ2-7, with TRBD2 matching over 9 bases. V trimming: 2 bases; J trimming: 7 bases; junction bases outside the gene matches: 12. Per the germline V gene, CDR1 is SGHTA and CDR2 is FQGNSA. There are 16 residues in the CDR3.